Each of the 32 T cell receptor beta chains below was sequenced from the same sample in a study of T-cell reconstitution after alpha-beta-depleted transplantation in children. During its preparation, the TCRbeta library received unique molecular identifiers. TCRdb called the PCR reads again in MiXCR, with one record for every CDR3 protein. This table has 260,000 or so distinct CDR3 sequences, about 12% appearing once. The sample in question was PBMCs from the stem cell graft donor, obtained from the stem cell graft. Receptors originate from a human donor who donated a stem cell graft to a child with acute lymphoblastic leukemia.

As for this clonotype: It may be a read error: a sequence one base away is much more abundant. The chain links TRBV13 to TRBJ1-3, with D unresolved. The CDR3 runs to 15 residues. Germline V gene sequence: CDR1 PRHDT, CDR2 FYEKMQ (reference sequence). The CDR3 is CASSWPASNGITIYF. The CDR3 bases are TGTGCCAGCAGCTGGCCCGCCTCTAATGGAATCACCATATATTTT.

The V call is TRBV12-3 or TRBV12-4, the J call TRBJ2-3; no clear D gene. The CDR3 runs 15 residues. V lost 6 bases, J lost 5 bases, and 18 bases lay in between. CDR3 in DNA: TGTGCCAGCAGCCCCACGTCCGCTCGGCAAGATACGCAGTATTTT. Its protein product is CASSPTSARQDTQYF.

In this sample, this clonotype turned up many times. This chain connects TRBV7-9 to TRBJ2-7, with D unclear. Trimming shortened V by 5 bases and J by 2 bases, and 13 bases separated the two germline ends. Germline CDR1 is SEHNR and CDR2 is FQNEAQ (reference sequence). This CDR3 comprises 14 residues. The CDR3 spells CASSGTAKTYEQYF. CDR3 bases: TGTGCCAGCAGCGGTACAGCTAAAACCTACGAGCAGTACTTC.

This clonotype was seen many times. The V and J genes are TRBV27 and TRBJ2-7; no definite D call. V was clipped by 2 bases and J by 0 bases, with 14 bases between them. The CDR3 spans 16 residues. Germline V CDR1 and CDR2: MNHEY, SMNVEV (reference sequence). CDR3 residues: CASSLNPASSSYEQYF. The DNA for the CDR3 is TGTGCCAGCAGTTTAAATCCGGCGTCGAGCTCCTACGAGCAGTACTTC.

This clonotype was seen ten or more times. The chain recombines TRBV4-2 with TRBJ1-1; D gene ambiguous. This CDR3 has 12 amino acids. V lost 1 base and J lost 4, with 4 bases in between. Per the germline V gene, CDR1 is LGHNA and CDR2 is YNFKEQ. CDR3 protein: CASSQASTEAFF. For the CDR3, the DNA is TGTGCCAGCAGCCAAGCGTCCACTGAAGCTTTCTTT.

The gene calls are TRBV7-2 and TRBJ1-1, with D unclear. V lost 5 bases and J 1 base, leaving 14 bases between the germline ends. Germline CDR1 and CDR2: SGHTA and FQGNSA. The CDR3 runs to 15 residues. This chain's CDR3 is CASSLLLAGNTEAFF. CDR3 bases: TGTGCCAGCAGCCTACTTTTAGCAGGGAACACTGAAGCTTTCTTT.

This clonotype was counted many times. This chain joins TRBV3-1 and TRBJ1-1; D is unclear. Looked up from germline, CDR1 is LGHDT and CDR2 is YNNKEL (reference sequence). The CDR3 runs to 13 residues. V was trimmed by 4 bases and J by 3 bases, leaving 9 bases between them. The CDR3 region is CASSPVRYTEAFF. The CDR3, as DNA: TGTGCCAGCAGCCCGGTTCGATACACTGAAGCTTTCTTT. Supplemented by reference TRBV3-1 and TRBJ1-1, the full variable domain reads DTAVSQTPKYLVTQMGNDKSIKCEQNLGHDTMYWYKQDSKKFLKIMFSYNNKELIINETVPNRFSPKSPDKAHLNLHINSLELGDSAVYFCASSPVRYTEAFFGQGTRLTVV.

This clonotype was recorded at least ten times. This chain uses TRBV27 with TRBJ1-1; no clear D. In germline, CDR1 is MNHEY, CDR2 SMNVEV (reference sequence). V shed 3 bases and J shed 3 bases, with 11 bases lying between them. The CDR3 loop spans 14 amino acids. CDR3 sequence (DNA): TGTGCCAGCAGTTTCTGGGCACGGCACACTGAAGCTTTCTTT. Its protein is CASSFWARHTEAFF.

The table lists this clonotype with many counts. The chain employs TRBV7-2 and TRBJ2-3; D is ambiguous. The CDR3 totals 11 residues. V lost 5 bases and J 14 bases, leaving 14 bases between the germline ends. Looked up from germline, CDR1 is SGHTA and CDR2 is FQGNSA. CDR3 sequence (DNA): TGTGCCAGCAGCCTAGACCTAGTCCCGTATTTT. Amino acids: CASSLDLVPYF.

The rearrangement joins TRBV19 to TRBJ1-1; 9 nucleotides align to TRBD1. This CDR3 contains 15 residues. CDR1 and CDR2 (germline): LNHDA, SQIVND (reference sequence). Trimming took 9 bases from V and 5 from J; bases not matched to a gene: 13. The CDR3 spells CASYGVQGAATEAFF. Here the CDR3 DNA reads TGTGCCAGCTACGGGGTACAGGGGGCGGCAACTGAAGCTTTCTTT.

This clonotype was detected many times. The chain uses TRBV29-1 and TRBJ1-2, with a possible D match to TRBD1 (5 bases). V was trimmed by 4 bases and J by 4 bases, leaving 7 bases between them. CDR1 and CDR2 from the germline V gene are SQVTM and ANQGSEA. This CDR3 comprises 11 residues. CDR3 in DNA: TGCAGCGTTGCACAGGCCTATGGCTACACCTTC. It is translated as CSVAQAYGYTF.

This clonotype was found many times. The V gene is TRBV4-1, the J gene TRBJ1-1; 7 positions agree with TRBD1. Germline CDR1 MGHRA, CDR2 YSYEKL. J lost 1 base, V lost 1 base, and 6 bases had no gene match. The CDR3 has 16 residues. CDR3 DNA: TGCGCCAGCAGCCAAGGAGGGGGCAGGGCGAACACTGAAGCTTTCTTT. As protein: CASSQGGGRANTEAFF.

Many counts were recorded for this clonotype. The chain recombines TRBV28 with TRBJ2-1, with 9 bases fitting TRBD1. Germline V gene lookup returns CDR1 MDHEN and CDR2 SYDVKM. The trim removed 3 bases at V and 4 bases at J, leaving 4 bases unmatched. This CDR3 has 15 amino acids. This CDR3 reads CASSFGQGIYNEQFF. The CDR3 DNA follows: TGTGCCAGCAGTTTCGGACAGGGGATTTACAATGAGCAGTTCTTC.

The table lists this clonotype with many counts. The J gene is TRBJ2-1, the V gene TRBV19; TRBD2 agrees at 13 bases. This CDR3 is 15 amino acids long. Germline V gene data show CDR1 as LNHDA and CDR2 as SQIVND (reference sequence). With 8 bases clipped from V and 10 bases from J, the junction kept 11 bases outside the gene matches. The CDR3 here is CASRPGLAGRLEQFF. DNA for the CDR3: TGTGCCAGTCGCCCGGGACTAGCGGGAAGGTTGGAGCAGTTCTTC.

The chain uses TRBV12-3 or TRBV12-4 and TRBJ1-5; 10 nucleotides agree with TRBD1. The CDR3 loop spans 17 amino acids. The trim removed 8 bases at V and 4 bases at J, leaving 14 bases unmatched. CDR3 sequence: CASGLQVGTGENQPQHF. As DNA, the CDR3 is TGTGCCAGCGGCTTGCAAGTTGGGACAGGGGAGAATCAGCCCCAGCATTTT.

This clonotype has ten or more counts. V and J are TRBV28 and TRBJ2-1, with D possibly matching TRBD2 (6 bases). Deletions cut 7 bases from V and 3 bases from J, with 16 bases between. This CDR3 spans 15 amino acids. From germline, CDR1 is MDHEN and CDR2 SYDVKM. In DNA form, the CDR3 reads TGTGCCAGCACCTCCTCCGGGACTGGCTACAATGAGCAGTTCTTC. Translated, it gives CASTSSGTGYNEQFF.

This clonotype was counted only a few times. The V call is TRBV2, the J call TRBJ1-6; the D is unclear. The CDR3 covers 14 residues. The germline CDR1 and CDR2 sequences are SNHLY and FYNNEI. Between the trimmed V and J ends, which lost 0 bases and 7 bases, there was a span of 7 bases. The CDR3 spells CASSEAGRNSPLHF. DNA of the CDR3: TGTGCCAGCAGTGAAGCGGGGAGGAATTCACCCCTCCACTTT.

This clonotype was detected many times. This rearrangement joins TRBV11-1 to TRBJ2-7; the match to TRBD1 covers 8 bases. Germline lookup yields CDR1 SGHAT and CDR2 FQDESV (reference sequence). CDR3 length: 16 amino acids. V trimming: 0 bases; J trimming: 4 bases; junction bases outside the gene matches: 8. CDR3 in DNA: TGTGCCAGCAGCTTAGCGGGACAGGCGTCGGTGTACGAGCAGTACTTC. This sequence encodes CASSLAGQASVYEQYF.

In its sample, this clonotype was seen many times. The chain employs TRBV5-1 and TRBJ2-7, with a possible D match to TRBD2 (5 bases). The germline CDR1 and CDR2 sequences are SGHRS and YFSETQ. Between the trimmed V and J ends, which lost 0 bases and 4 bases, there was a span of 8 bases. This CDR3 comprises 13 residues. The CDR3 DNA reads TGCGCCAGCAGCTTGGAAACGGGATACGAGCAGTACTTC. Translating it yields CASSLETGYEQYF.

This clonotype showed up many times. The rearrangement links TRBV29-1 to TRBJ2-1; TRBD2 agrees at 7 bases. This CDR3 spans 14 amino acids. Looked up from germline, CDR1 is SQVTM and CDR2 is ANQGSEA. Trimming removed 6 bases from V and 2 bases from J; junction bases left unmatched: 7. CDR3 residues: CSVKLRGAYNEQFF. The CDR3 region has the DNA TGCAGCGTGAAATTACGGGGGGCCTACAATGAGCAGTTCTTC.

There are many counts of this clonotype. The chain uses TRBV12-3 or TRBV12-4 and TRBJ2-7; 7 bases match TRBD1. CDR3 length equals 13 residues. The V and J ends lost 5 bases and 3 bases, in that order; junction bases with no gene match: 4. The CDR3 loop is CASSTDRVYEQYF. The DNA for the CDR3 is TGTGCCAGCAGTACCGACAGGGTCTACGAGCAGTACTTC.

This chain uses TRBV30 with TRBJ1-4; D is unclear. Per germline, CDR1 GTSNPN and CDR2 SVGIG (reference sequence). Trimming took 7 bases from V and 5 from J, leaving 14 bases between them. CDR3 length equals 13 residues. The CDR3 loop is CASTRASNEKLFF. CDR3 DNA: TGTGCCTCGACCCGGGCCTCGAATGAAAAACTGTTTTTT.

This rearrangement joins TRBV24-1 to TRBJ2-7, with D perhaps TRBD2 (5 bases). V lost 3 bases to trimming and J lost 2 bases, with 13 bases between them. Looked up from germline, CDR1 is KGHDR and CDR2 is SFDVKD. The CDR3 has 15 residues. DNA for the CDR3: TGTGCCACCAGTGATACGTCCGGGATAACCTACGAGCAGTACTTC. This codes for CATSDTSGITYEQYF.

This clonotype was observed at least ten times. V is TRBV12-3 or TRBV12-4 and J is TRBJ2-2, with D unresolved. Trimming took 3 bases from V and 6 from J, leaving 17 bases between them. The length of the CDR3 is 16 residues. CDR3 coding DNA: TGTGCCAGCAGTTTCTTAGGGCCCCCGAGTCCCGGGGAGCTGTTTTTT. Amino acid sequence: CASSFLGPPSPGELFF.

This clonotype was counted ten times or more. V usage is TRBV10-2 and J usage is TRBJ1-1; 8 bases are shared with TRBD1. The CDR3 totals 14 residues. CDR1 is WSHSY and CDR2 is SAAADI in the germline V gene. The V gene end was trimmed by 6 bases and the J gene end by 4 bases; junction bases not matched to a gene: 7. This CDR3 is CASRNGQGGTEAFF. The CDR3, as DNA: TGCGCCAGCAGAAACGGACAGGGAGGCACTGAAGCTTTCTTT.

This clonotype was observed a handful of times. The chain links TRBV7-9 to TRBJ2-1, with D tentatively TRBD2 (6 bases). The V end was cut by 9 bases, the J end by 5 bases, with 17 bases between. Germline V lookup: CDR1 SEHNR, CDR2 FQNEAQ (reference sequence). The CDR3 extends over 14 amino acids. This CDR3 is CARGPGGTNNEQFF. The CDR3 nucleotides are TGTGCCAGGGGTCCAGGAGGGACCAACAATGAGCAGTTCTTC. Full variable domain (remainder filled in from reference TRBV7-9 and TRBJ2-1): DTGVSQNPRHKITKRGQNVTFRCDPISEHNRLYWYRQTLGQGPEFLTYFQNEAQLEKSRLLSDRFSAERPKGSFSTLEIQRTEQGDSAMYLCARGPGGTNNEQFFGPGTRLTVL.

This clonotype was seen many times. V gene TRBV6-2 or TRBV6-3 combines with J gene TRBJ2-2; D not certain. The CDR3 runs to 13 residues. The germline V gene has CDR1 MNHEY and CDR2 SVGEGT. The ends were cut back, 4 bases at V and 6 bases at J, with 9 bases in the middle. In nucleotides, the CDR3 is TGTGCCAGCAGTTTCCGGAATGCCGGGGAGCTGTTTTTT. It encodes CASSFRNAGELFF.

This clonotype was detected ten times or more. The chain joins TRBV20-1 to TRBJ1-2, with TRBD1 matching over 10 bases. V gave up 6 bases and J gave up 4 bases; unmatched junction bases: 8. The length of the CDR3 is 14 residues. Looked up from germline, CDR1 is DFQATT and CDR2 is SNEGSKA (reference sequence). The CDR3 DNA reads as TGCAGTGCCGCTACCGGGACAGGGGTCTATGGCTACACCTTC. Its translation: CSAATGTGVYGYTF.

The table lists this clonotype with many counts. This sequence joins TRBV20-1 and TRBJ2-3; 7 nucleotides match TRBD2. Germline CDR1 reads DFQATT; CDR2 reads SNEGSKA (reference sequence). The length of the CDR3 is 12 residues. J gave up 4 bases and V 8 bases, and 6 bases lay outside the gene matches. The CDR3 is CSTGTTPDTQYF. The CDR3 DNA reads TGCAGTACTGGGACTACACCAGATACGCAGTATTTT.

This clonotype occurred many times. The chain links TRBV3-1 to TRBJ2-1; D gene ambiguous. Germline V gene sequence: CDR1 LGHDT, CDR2 YNNKEL (reference sequence). Trimming pared 1 base from V and 3 bases from J, leaving 22 bases between. The CDR3 has 19 amino acids. The CDR3 nucleotides read TGTGCCAGCAGCCAAGTTCGGGTCACTTTTTCCGGAGACTACAATGAGCAGTTCTTC. It encodes CASSQVRVTFSGDYNEQFF.

The V and J genes are TRBV29-1 and TRBJ1-4; 9 nucleotides line up with TRBD1. Germline-derived CDR1 and CDR2 are SQVTM and ANQGSEA. The CDR3 is 13 residues long. V gave up 0 bases and J gave up 12 bases; unmatched junction bases: 5. Here the CDR3 reads CSVEDARDRELFF. CDR3 coding DNA: TGCAGCGTTGAAGATGCCCGGGACAGGGAACTGTTTTTT.

This clonotype has a handful of counts. The chain employs TRBV29-1 and TRBJ2-7; the match to TRBD1 covers 9 bases. Per the germline V gene, CDR1 is SQVTM and CDR2 is ANQGSEA. The length of the CDR3 is 14 residues. V lost 6 bases and J lost 7; bases outside the gene matches: 13. The DNA for the CDR3 is TGCAGCGTCCATTCTCCGGGACAGGGAGCAGAGCAGTACTTC. Protein product: CSVHSPGQGAEQYF.